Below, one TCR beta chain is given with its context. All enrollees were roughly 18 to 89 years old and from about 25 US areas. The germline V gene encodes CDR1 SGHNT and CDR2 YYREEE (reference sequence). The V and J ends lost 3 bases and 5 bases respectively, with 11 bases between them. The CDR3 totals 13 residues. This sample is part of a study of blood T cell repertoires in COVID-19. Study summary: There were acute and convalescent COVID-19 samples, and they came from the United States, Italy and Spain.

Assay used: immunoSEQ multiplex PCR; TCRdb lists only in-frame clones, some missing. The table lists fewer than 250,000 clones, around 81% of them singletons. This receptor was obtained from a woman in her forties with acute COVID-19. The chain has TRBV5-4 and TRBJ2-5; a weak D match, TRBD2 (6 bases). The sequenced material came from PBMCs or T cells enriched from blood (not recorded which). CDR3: CASSWDGGETQYF. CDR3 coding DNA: TGTGCCAGCAGCTGGGATGGGGGGGAGACCCAGTACTTC.